Below, 9 T cell receptor beta chains from the same sample are listed, as sequenced in a study of blood T cell repertoires in COVID-19. The data were produced by immunoSEQ multiplex PCR, yet TCRdb's version contains in-frame clones alone and is incomplete. The sample lists under 350,000 clones, about 88% occurring once. What was sequenced was peripheral blood. The source is a man between 18 and 35 years old with active or convalescent COVID-19.

This chain uses TRBV5-1 with TRBJ2-5, with TRBD2 identical over 11 bases. The CDR3 runs to 15 residues. Germline V lookup: CDR1 SGHRS, CDR2 YFSETQ. Unmatched junction bases numbered 6, after V lost 6 bases and J lost 2 bases. The chain's CDR3 is CASTIGTSGQETQYF. The CDR3 coding sequence is TGCGCCAGCACCATTGGGACTAGCGGACAAGAGACCCAGTACTTC.

The chain employs TRBV28 and TRBJ2-7, with D unresolved. The CDR3 extends over 11 amino acids. Germline CDR1 reads MDHEN; CDR2 reads SYDVKM. The V gene lost 5 bases and the J gene lost 4 bases, with 6 bases spanning the gap. Written as DNA, the CDR3 is TGTGCCAGCAGTCGCTATTACGAGCAGTACTTC. Translating it yields CASSRYYEQYF. Drawing the rest from reference TRBV28 and TRBJ2-7, the complete variable domain is DVKVTQSSRYLVKRTGEKVFLECVQDMDHENMFWYRQDPGLGLRLIYFSYDVKMKEKGDIPEGYSVSREKKERFSLILESASTNQTSMYLCASSRYYEQYFGPGTRLTVT.

The chain employs TRBV15 and TRBJ2-1; D might be TRBD2 (6 bases). CDR3 length: 17 residues. V shed 7 bases and J shed 7 bases, with 26 bases lying between them. Germline V CDR1 and CDR2: LNHNV, YYDKDF (reference sequence). The CDR3 DNA is TGTGCCACCACCACCAGTCCGGGACTCTCGCAGTGGAATGAGCAGTTCTTC. Its translation: CATTTSPGLSQWNEQFF.

As to this clone: One junction end disagrees with the germline gene, perhaps due to a read error. The CDR3 spells CASTLSGGLNQPQHF. The CDR3 coding sequence is TGCGCCAGCACCTTGTCCGGGGGACTCAATCAGCCCCAGCATTTT. The genes are TRBV5-1 and TRBJ1-5, with a tentative D call TRBD1 (5 bases). Germline lookup yields CDR1 SGHRS and CDR2 YFSETQ. This CDR3 spans 15 amino acids.

This rearrangement joins TRBV5-6 to TRBJ2-7; D is uncertain. CDR1 and CDR2 from the germline V gene are SGHDT and YYEEEE. Trimming stripped 2 bases from V and 4 bases from J, with 10 bases between. CDR3 length equals 13 residues. The CDR3 sequence: CASSFLESYEQYF. CDR3 DNA: TGTGCCAGCAGCTTTCTAGAGTCTTACGAGCAGTACTTC.

The chain is built from TRBV30 and TRBJ2-5, with no clear D. The CDR3 has 14 residues. Looked up from germline, CDR1 is GTSNPN and CDR2 is SVGIG (reference sequence). The V end was cut by 1 base, the J end by 5 bases, with 14 bases between. CDR3 region: CAWSGWQAEETQYF. Written as DNA, the CDR3 is TGTGCCTGGAGTGGTTGGCAGGCTGAGGAGACCCAGTACTTC.

This clone was counted between two and nine times. The genes are TRBV5-1 and TRBJ1-1; D remains ambiguous. This CDR3 has 14 residues. Trimming took off 0 bases at V and 2 bases at J, with 8 bases between the two ends. Germline-derived CDR1 and CDR2 are SGHRS and YFSETQ. CDR3 nucleotide sequence: TGCGCCAGCAGCTTGGATGGAGCCAACACTGAAGCTTTCTTT. Protein sequence: CASSLDGANTEAFF. Supplemented by reference TRBV5-1 and TRBJ1-1, the full variable domain reads KAGVTQTPRYLIKTRGQQVTLSCSPISGHRSVSWYQQTPGQGLQFLFEYFSETQRNKGNFPGRFSGRQFSNSRSEMNVSTLELGDSALYLCASSLDGANTEAFFGQGTRLTVV.

The table lists this clone with many counts. This chain connects TRBV12-3 or TRBV12-4 to TRBJ1-1; D remains ambiguous. The CDR3 contains 13 residues. With 3 bases removed from V and 8 bases from J, the gap between germline ends came to 13 bases. This CDR3 is CASSLSRNKEAFF. CDR3 DNA sequence: TGTGCCAGCAGTTTGAGCAGGAACAAAGAAGCTTTCTTT.

The genes are TRBV2 and TRBJ2-6; tentatively, D is TRBD1 (6 bases). CDR3 length equals 14 residues. Germline lookup yields CDR1 SNHLY and CDR2 FYNNEI. V gave up 6 bases and J gave up 2 bases, with 8 bases separating them. The CDR3, as DNA: TGTGCCAGCAGGGGGGCAACTGGGGCCAACGTCCTGACTTTC. The encoded protein is CASRGATGANVLTF.